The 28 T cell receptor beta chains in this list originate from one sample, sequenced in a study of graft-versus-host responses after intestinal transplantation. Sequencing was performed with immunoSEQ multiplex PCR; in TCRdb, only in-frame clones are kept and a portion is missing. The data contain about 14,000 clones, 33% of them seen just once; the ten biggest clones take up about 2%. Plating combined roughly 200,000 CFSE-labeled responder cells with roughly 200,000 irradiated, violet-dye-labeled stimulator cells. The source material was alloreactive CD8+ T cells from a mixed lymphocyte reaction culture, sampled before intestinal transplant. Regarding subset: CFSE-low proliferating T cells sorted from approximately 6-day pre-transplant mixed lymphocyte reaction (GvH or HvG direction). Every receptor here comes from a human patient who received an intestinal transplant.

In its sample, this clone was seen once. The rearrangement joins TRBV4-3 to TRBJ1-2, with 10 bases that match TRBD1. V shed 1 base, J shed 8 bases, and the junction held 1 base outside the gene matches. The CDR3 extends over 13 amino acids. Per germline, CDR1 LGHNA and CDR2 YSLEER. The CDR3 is CASSQGTGGGYTF. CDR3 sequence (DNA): TGCGCCAGCAGCCAAGGGACAGGGGGAGGCTACACCTTC.

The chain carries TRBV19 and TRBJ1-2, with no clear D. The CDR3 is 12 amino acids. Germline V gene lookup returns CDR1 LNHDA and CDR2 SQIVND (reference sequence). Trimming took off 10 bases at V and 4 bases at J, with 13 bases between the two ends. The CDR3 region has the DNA TGTGCCACTAGGACTGACTCCTATGGCTACACCTTC. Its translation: CATRTDSYGYTF.

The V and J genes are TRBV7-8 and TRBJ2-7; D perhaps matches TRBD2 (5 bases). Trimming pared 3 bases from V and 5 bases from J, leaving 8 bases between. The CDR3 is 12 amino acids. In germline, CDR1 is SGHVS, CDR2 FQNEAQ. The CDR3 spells CASSLFSDEQYF. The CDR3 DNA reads TGTGCCAGCAGCTTGTTTAGCGACGAGCAGTACTTC.

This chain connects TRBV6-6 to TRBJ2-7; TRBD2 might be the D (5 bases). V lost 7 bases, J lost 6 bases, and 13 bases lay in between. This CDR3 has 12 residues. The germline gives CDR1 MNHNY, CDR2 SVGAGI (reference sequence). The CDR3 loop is CASTAGRGEQYF. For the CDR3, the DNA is TGTGCCAGCACCGCCGGCCGGGGCGAGCAGTACTTC.

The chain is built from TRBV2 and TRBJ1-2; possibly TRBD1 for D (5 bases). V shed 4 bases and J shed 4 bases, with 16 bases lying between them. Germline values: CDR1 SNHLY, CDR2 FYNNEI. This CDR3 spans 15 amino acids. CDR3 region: CASSGGDLGGYGYTF. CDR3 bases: TGTGCCAGCAGTGGGGGGGACCTGGGGGGCTATGGCTACACCTTC.

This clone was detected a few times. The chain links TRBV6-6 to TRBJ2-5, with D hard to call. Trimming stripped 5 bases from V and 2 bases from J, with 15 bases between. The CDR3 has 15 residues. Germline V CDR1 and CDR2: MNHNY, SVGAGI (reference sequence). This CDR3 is CASSHVEVTQETQYF. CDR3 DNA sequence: TGTGCCAGCAGTCACGTCGAGGTAACTCAAGAGACCCAGTACTTC.

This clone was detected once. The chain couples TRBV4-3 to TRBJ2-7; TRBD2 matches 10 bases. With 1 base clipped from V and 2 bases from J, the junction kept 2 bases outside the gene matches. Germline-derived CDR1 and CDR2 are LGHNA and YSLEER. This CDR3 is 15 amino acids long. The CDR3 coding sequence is TGCGCCAGCAGCCAAGGGACTAGCGGAACCTACGAGCAGTACTTC. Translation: CASSQGTSGTYEQYF.

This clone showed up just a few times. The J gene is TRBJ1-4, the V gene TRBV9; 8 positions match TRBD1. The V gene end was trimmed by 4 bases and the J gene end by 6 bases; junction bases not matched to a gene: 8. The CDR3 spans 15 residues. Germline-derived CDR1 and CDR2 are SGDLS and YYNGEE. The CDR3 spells CASSPTGTGYEKLFF. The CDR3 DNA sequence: TGTGCCAGCAGCCCGACCGGGACAGGTTATGAAAAACTGTTTTTT.

The CDR3 DNA reads as TGTGCCAGCAGTGTTACAGGAGCACCCCTCCACTTT. Its protein product is CASSVTGAPLHF. This chain links TRBV27 with TRBJ1-6, with a weak D call TRBD1 (5 bases). Between the trimmed V and J ends, which lost 5 bases and 11 bases, there was a span of 10 bases. CDR3 length: 12 amino acids. Germline V CDR1 and CDR2: MNHEY, SMNVEV (reference sequence).

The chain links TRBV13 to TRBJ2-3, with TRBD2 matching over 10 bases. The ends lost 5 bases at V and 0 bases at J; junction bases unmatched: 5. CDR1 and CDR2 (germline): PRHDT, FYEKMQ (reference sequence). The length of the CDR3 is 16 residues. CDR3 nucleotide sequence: TGTGCCAGCAGCCCTAGCGGGGGAATGAGCACAGATACGCAGTATTTT. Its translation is CASSPSGGMSTDTQYF.

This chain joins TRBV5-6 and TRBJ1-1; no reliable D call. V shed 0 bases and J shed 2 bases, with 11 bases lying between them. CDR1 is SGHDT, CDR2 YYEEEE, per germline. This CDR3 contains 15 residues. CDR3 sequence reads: CASSLGVEGNTEAFF. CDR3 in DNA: TGTGCCAGCAGCTTGGGGGTGGAGGGAAACACTGAAGCTTTCTTT.

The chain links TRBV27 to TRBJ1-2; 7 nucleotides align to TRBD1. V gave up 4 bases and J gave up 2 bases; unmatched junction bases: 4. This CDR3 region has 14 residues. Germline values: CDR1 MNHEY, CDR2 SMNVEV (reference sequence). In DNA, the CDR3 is TGTGCCAGCAGTTCCGACAGGGCCAACTATGGCTACACCTTC. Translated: CASSSDRANYGYTF.

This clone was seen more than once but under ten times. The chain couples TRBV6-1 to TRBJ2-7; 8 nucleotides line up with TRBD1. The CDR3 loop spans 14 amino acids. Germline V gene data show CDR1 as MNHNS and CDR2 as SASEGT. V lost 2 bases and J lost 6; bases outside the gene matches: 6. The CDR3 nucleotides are TGTGCCAGCAGTGAAATCGGACAGGGCGCCGAGCAGTACTTC. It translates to CASSEIGQGAEQYF.

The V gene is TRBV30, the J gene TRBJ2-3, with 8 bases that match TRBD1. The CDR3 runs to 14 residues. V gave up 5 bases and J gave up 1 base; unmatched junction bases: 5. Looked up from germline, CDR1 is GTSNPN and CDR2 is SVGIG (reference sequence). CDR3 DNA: TGTGCCTGGTCACAGGGGGTCGGCACAGATACGCAGTATTTT. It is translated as CAWSQGVGTDTQYF. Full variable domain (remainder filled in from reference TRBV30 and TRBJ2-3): SQTIHQWPATLVQPVGSPLSLECTVEGTSNPNLYWYRQAAGRGLQLLFYSVGIGQISSEVPQNLSASRPQDRQFILSSKKLLLSDSGFYLCAWSQGVGTDTQYFGPGTRLTVL.

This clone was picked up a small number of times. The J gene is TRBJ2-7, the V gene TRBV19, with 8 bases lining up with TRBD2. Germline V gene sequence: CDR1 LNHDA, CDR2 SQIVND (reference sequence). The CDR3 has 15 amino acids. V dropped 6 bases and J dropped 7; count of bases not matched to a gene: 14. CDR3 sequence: CASSLAGGLLWEQYF. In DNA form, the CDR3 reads TGTGCCAGTAGCCTTGCGGGGGGCCTCCTTTGGGAGCAGTACTTC.

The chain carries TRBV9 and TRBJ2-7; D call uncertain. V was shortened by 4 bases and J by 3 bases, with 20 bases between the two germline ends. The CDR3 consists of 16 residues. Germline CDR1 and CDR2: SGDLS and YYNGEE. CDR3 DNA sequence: TGTGCCAGCAGCAGAGACGGATCCCCAACTATCTACGAGCAGTACTTC. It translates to CASSRDGSPTIYEQYF.

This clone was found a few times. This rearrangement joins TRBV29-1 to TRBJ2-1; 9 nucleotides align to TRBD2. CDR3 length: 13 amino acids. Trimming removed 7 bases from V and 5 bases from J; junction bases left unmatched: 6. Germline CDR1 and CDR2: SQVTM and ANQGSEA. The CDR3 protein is CSARTSVDNEQFF. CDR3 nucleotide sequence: TGCAGCGCCCGGACTAGCGTGGACAATGAGCAGTTCTTC.

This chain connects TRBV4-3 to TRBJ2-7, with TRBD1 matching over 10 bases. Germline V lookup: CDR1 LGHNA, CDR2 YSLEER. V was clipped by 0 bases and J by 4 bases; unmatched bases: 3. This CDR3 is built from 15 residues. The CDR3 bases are TGCGCCAGCAGCCAAGATAGGACAGGGGGTTACGAGCAGTACTTC. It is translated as CASSQDRTGGYEQYF.

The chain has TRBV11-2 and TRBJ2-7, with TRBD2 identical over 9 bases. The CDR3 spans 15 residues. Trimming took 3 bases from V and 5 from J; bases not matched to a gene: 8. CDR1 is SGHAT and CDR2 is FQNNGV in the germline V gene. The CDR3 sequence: CASSLAGTSPHEQYF. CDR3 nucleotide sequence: TGTGCCAGCAGCTTGGCCGGGACTAGCCCCCACGAGCAGTACTTC.

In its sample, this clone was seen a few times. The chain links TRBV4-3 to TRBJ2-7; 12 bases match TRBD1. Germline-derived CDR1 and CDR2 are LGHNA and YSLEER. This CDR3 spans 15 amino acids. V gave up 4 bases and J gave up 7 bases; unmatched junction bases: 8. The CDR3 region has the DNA TGCGCCAGCAGCCCTGGGACAGGGGGCTCGTATGAGCAGTACTTC. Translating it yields CASSPGTGGSYEQYF.

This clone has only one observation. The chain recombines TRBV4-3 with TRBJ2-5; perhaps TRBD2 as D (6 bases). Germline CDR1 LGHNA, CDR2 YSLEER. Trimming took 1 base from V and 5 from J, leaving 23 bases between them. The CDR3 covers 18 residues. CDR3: CASSQGALAPRGTETQYF. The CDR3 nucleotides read TGCGCCAGCAGCCAAGGGGCCCTCGCTCCTCGGGGGACGGAGACCCAGTACTTC.

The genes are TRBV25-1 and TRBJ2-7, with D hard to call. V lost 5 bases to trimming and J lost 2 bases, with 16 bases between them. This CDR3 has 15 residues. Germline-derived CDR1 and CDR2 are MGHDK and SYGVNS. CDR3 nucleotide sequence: TGTGCCAGCAGTCCCCTGTGGGCATTACCCTACGAGCAGTACTTC. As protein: CASSPLWALPYEQYF.

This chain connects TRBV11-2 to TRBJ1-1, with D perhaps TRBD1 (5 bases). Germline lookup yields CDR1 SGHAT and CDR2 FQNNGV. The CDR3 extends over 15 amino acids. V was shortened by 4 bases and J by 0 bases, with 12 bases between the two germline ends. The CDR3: CASSYIQELNTEAFF. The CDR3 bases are TGTGCCAGCAGCTACATACAGGAGTTGAACACTGAAGCTTTCTTT.

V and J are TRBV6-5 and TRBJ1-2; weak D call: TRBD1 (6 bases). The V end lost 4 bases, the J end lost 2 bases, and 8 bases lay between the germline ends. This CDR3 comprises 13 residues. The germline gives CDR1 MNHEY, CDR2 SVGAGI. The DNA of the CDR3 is TGTGCCAGCAGTTCTACAGGGAACTATGGCTACACCTTC. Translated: CASSSTGNYGYTF.

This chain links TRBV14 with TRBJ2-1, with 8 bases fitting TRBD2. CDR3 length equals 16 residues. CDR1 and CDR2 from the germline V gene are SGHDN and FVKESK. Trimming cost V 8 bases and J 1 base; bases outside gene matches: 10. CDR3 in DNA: TGTGCCAGCGGCCCCCCGGGGGGGGGTTCCTACAATGAGCAGTTCTTC. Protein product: CASGPPGGGSYNEQFF.

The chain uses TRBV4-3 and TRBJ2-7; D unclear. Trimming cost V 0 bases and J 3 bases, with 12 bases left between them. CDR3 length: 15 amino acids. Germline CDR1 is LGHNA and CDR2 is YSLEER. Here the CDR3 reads CASSQEYSPVYEQYF. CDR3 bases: TGCGCCAGCAGCCAAGAGTACAGTCCGGTCTACGAGCAGTACTTC.

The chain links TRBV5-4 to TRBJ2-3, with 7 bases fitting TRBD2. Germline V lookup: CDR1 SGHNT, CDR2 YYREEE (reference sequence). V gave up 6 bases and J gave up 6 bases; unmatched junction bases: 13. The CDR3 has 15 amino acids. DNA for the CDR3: TGTGCCAGCACTGGGGGGAGGGCCCCTCTGGATACGCAGTATTTT. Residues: CASTGGRAPLDTQYF.

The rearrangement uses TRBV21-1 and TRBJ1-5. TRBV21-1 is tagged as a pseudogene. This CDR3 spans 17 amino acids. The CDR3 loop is CASRRVVATWHHQPQHF. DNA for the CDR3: TGTGCCAGCAGACGGGTTGTAGCTACATGGCATCATCAGCCCCAGCATTTT.